The rows below give T cell receptor beta chains drawn from one sample of a study of PD-1 blockade in mismatch repair-deficient tumors. TCRdb keeps only in-frame clones here, not all; method: immunoSEQ multiplex PCR. The sample includes 120,000 or so clones, around 86% of them seen just once. The specimen was peripheral blood, collected 44 weeks after starting pembrolizumab. Receptor source: an adult with mismatch repair-deficient cancer. Each CDR3 is given with its conserved first and last residue. Each record gives: D gene, J gene, clone size, V gene, CDR3 protein, CDR3 DNA. A D gene is named only where the DNA matches it firmly. A row's size may be missing; if present it is once, few, many or a size class.

. | TRBJ2-2 | . | TRBV19 | CASSWFTGELFF | TGTGCCAGTAGTTGGTTCACCGGGGAGCTGTTTTTT
. | TRBJ2-7 | once | TRBV5-4 | CASSPNLDEQYF | TGTGCCAGCAGCCCGAACTTGGACGAGCAGTACTTC
. | TRBJ2-5 | . | TRBV18 | CASSPRGEETQYF | TGTGCCAGCTCACCACGAGGGGAAGAGACCCAGTACTTC
TRBD1 | TRBJ1-1 | . | TRBV7-3 | CASSPKTGGGMSEAFF | TGTGCCAGCAGCCCGAAGACAGGGGGCGGGATGAGTGAAGCTTTCTTT
. | TRBJ2-7 | . | TRBV5-5 | CASSLGGGSGNSYEQYF | TGTGCCAGCAGCTTGGGGGGTGGCTCGGGCAACTCCTACGAGCAGTACTTC
. | TRBJ2-7 | . | TRBV30 | CAWSRLYSYEQYF | TGTGCCTGGAGTAGGTTATACAGTTACGAGCAGTACTTC
. | TRBJ2-2 | . | TRBV30 | CAWSSDTGELFF | TGTGCCTGGAGTAGCGACACCGGGGAGCTGTTTTTT
. | TRBJ1-3 | . | TRBV28 | CASSSRAAGNTIYF | TGTGCCAGCAGTTCCCGGGCAGCTGGAAACACCATATATTTT
TRBD1 | TRBJ1-4 | . | TRBV5-1 | CASSLAPTGSEKLFF | TGCGCCAGCAGCTTGGCCCCGACAGGGAGTGAAAAACTGTTTTTT
TRBD1 | TRBJ2-7 | few | TRBV7-9 | CASSLETGSNEQYF | TGTGCCAGCAGCTTAGAGACAGGGTCCAACGAGCAGTACTTC
. | TRBJ2-7 | once | TRBV6-5 | CASSYSGRTYEQYF | TGTGCCAGCAGTTACTCGGGCAGGACCTACGAGCAGTACTTC
. | TRBJ2-7 | . | TRBV11-2 | CASSQVPLDSYEQYF | TGTGCCAGCAGCCAAGTCCCCTTAGATTCCTACGAGCAGTACTTC
TRBD1 | TRBJ2-5 | . | TRBV23-1 | CASSQPLTTGKETQYF | TGCGCCAGCAGTCAGCCTCTTACGACAGGGAAAGAGACCCAGTACTTC
TRBD2 | TRBJ2-2 | . | TRBV5-4 | CASSSWLAGGPPGELFF | TGTGCCAGCAGCTCATGGCTAGCGGGAGGGCCCCCCGGGGAGCTGTTTTTT
TRBD1 | TRBJ2-2 | . | TRBV28 | CASSPNGQGTGELFF | TGTGCCAGCAGTCCCAACGGACAGGGTACCGGGGAGCTGTTTTTT
. | TRBJ2-3 | . | TRBV28 | CASTPDPIGDTQYF | TGTGCCAGCACCCCCGATCCAATCGGAGATACGCAGTATTTT
TRBD1 | TRBJ2-6 | . | TRBV29-1 | CSGWDSSGANVLTF | TGCAGCGGGTGGGACAGCTCTGGGGCCAACGTCCTGACTTTC
TRBD2 | TRBJ2-7 | . | TRBV27 | CASSTRGAYEQYF | TGTGCCAGCAGTACCCGGGGGGCCTACGAGCAGTACTTC
. | TRBJ2-3 | . | TRBV29-1 | CSVDGGTTDTQYF | TGCAGCGTTGATGGGGGGACCACAGATACGCAGTATTTT
. | TRBJ2-6 | . | TRBV25-1 | CASSPNSGANVLTF | TGTGCCAGCAGTCCCAACTCTGGGGCCAACGTCCTGACTTTC
. | TRBJ2-3 | . | TRBV5-1 | CASTQEGPGSQYF | TGCGCCAGCACCCAGGAGGGTCCGGGGTCGCAGTATTTT
. | TRBJ2-1 | . | TRBV6-5 | CASRSIGQSNEQFF | TGTGCCAGCAGATCCATCGGACAGTCCAATGAGCAGTTCTTC
TRBD1 | TRBJ2-1 | once | TRBV19 | CASSMGTGSYNEQFF | TGTGCCAGTAGTATGGGGACAGGGTCCTACAATGAGCAGTTCTTC
TRBD1 | TRBJ2-7 | . | TRBV6-5 | CASSYSPDRNYEQYF | TGTGCCAGCAGTTACTCGCCGGACAGGAACTACGAGCAGTACTTC
TRBD1 | TRBJ2-7 | once | TRBV10-3 | CAIRGKGGTSSYEQYF | TGTGCCATCAGGGGGAAAGGGGGCACGAGCTCCTACGAGCAGTACTTC
. | TRBJ2-1 | . | TRBV30 | CAWSAGNEQFF | TGTGCCTGGAGTGCCGGGAATGAGCAGTTCTTC
. | TRBJ1-1 | . | TRBV14 | CASSHEGGNTEAFF | TGTGCCAGCAGCCATGAAGGTGGGAACACTGAAGCTTTCTTT
. | TRBJ2-3 | . | TRBV7-8 | CASSLGRWGTDTQYF | TGTGCCAGCAGCTTAGGTCGGTGGGGCACAGATACGCAGTATTTT
. | TRBJ2-7 | . | TRBV7-2 | CASSAARMGDTDEQYF | TGTGCCAGCAGCGCGGCAAGAATGGGAGACACCGACGAGCAGTACTTC
TRBD2 | TRBJ2-1 | . | TRBV5-1 | CASSSGGRNEQFF | TGCGCCAGCAGCTCGGGAGGGCGGAATGAGCAGTTCTTC
. | TRBJ1-4 | . | TRBV6-5 | CASTGAPNEKLFF | TGTGCCAGCACGGGGGCGCCTAATGAAAAACTGTTTTTT
. | TRBJ2-7 | . | TRBV5-6 | CASSLQGRSYEQYF | TGTGCCAGCAGCTTGCAGGGGCGCTCCTACGAGCAGTACTTC
. | TRBJ2-1 | . | TRBV7-6 | CASSLGTGNEQFF | TGTGCCAGCAGCTTAGGGACTGGGAACGAGCAGTTCTTC
. | TRBJ2-7 | . | TRBV12-2 | CASRLALSSGMFWGKNYEQYF | TGTGCAAGTCGCTTAGCGCTTTCTAGCGGGATGTTCTGGGGTAAAAACTACGAGCAGTACTTC
. | TRBJ2-3 | once | TRBV7-9 | CASTSTLDTQYF | TGTGCCAGCACCTCAACCTTGGATACGCAGTATTTT
. | TRBJ2-3 | . | TRBV6-5 | CASSYSRAVATDTQYF | TGTGCCAGCAGTTACTCGCGAGCGGTGGCCACAGATACGCAGTATTTT
. | TRBJ2-6 | . | TRBV4-3 | CASSPSRGANVLTF | TGCGCCAGCAGCCCCTCCCGGGGGGCCAACGTCCTGACTTTC
TRBD1 | TRBJ2-7 | . | TRBV27 | CASSLSRTGVAYEQYF | TGTGCCAGCAGTTTAAGTCGGACAGGGGTGGCCTACGAGCAGTACTTC
. | TRBJ2-2 | . | TRBV20-1 | CSATVSGELFF | TGCAGTGCTACTGTGTCCGGGGAGCTGTTTTTT
TRBD1 | TRBJ2-7 | . | TRBV11-2 | CASSLGPGGGYEQYF | TGTGCCAGCAGCTTAGGTCCAGGGGGCGGGTACGAGCAGTACTTC
TRBD1 | TRBJ1-2 | . | TRBV6-4 | CASSERQGGNYGYTF | TGTGCCAGCAGTGAACGACAGGGGGGAAACTATGGCTACACCTTC
. | TRBJ2-2 | . | TRBV11-1 | CASTGRLTGELFF | TGTGCCAGCACCGGACGCCTCACCGGGGAGCTGTTTTTT
. | TRBJ2-1 | . | TRBV5-1 | CASSFVDSYNEQFF | TGCGCCAGCAGCTTTGTGGACAGCTACAATGAGCAGTTCTTC
. | TRBJ2-5 | . | TRBV7-9 | CASSLALTKETQYF | TGTGCCAGCAGCTTAGCACTGACAAAAGAGACCCAGTACTTC
TRBD2 | TRBJ2-3 | . | TRBV19 | CASSWARAGLAGITDTQYF | TGTGCCAGTAGTTGGGCCCGAGCCGGACTAGCGGGAATCACAGATACGCAGTATTTT
TRBD1 | TRBJ1-1 | . | TRBV4-1 | CASSLNRGDSEAFF | TGCGCCAGCAGCCTAAACAGGGGCGACTCTGAAGCTTTCTTT
. | TRBJ2-7 | . | TRBV7-2 | CASSLLIQGNYLYEQYF | TGTGCCAGCAGCCTCCTCATACAGGGAAATTATCTCTACGAGCAGTACTTC
. | TRBJ2-7 | . | TRBV6-6 | CASSYSGPRYEQYF | TGTGCCAGCAGTTACTCGGGACCGCGATACGAGCAGTACTTC
. | TRBJ1-1 | . | TRBV11-3 | CASSEKVRGRIVEVTEAFF | TGTGCCAGCAGCGAAAAAGTAAGGGGCCGTATAGTGGAGGTCACTGAAGCTTTCTTT
. | TRBJ2-6 | . | TRBV2 | CARERDRKSSGANVLTF | TGTGCCAGAGAGCGGGACAGAAAAAGCTCTGGGGCCAACGTCCTGACTTTC
. | TRBJ2-3 | once | TRBV4-3 | CASSQDAAILADTQYF | TGCGCCAGCAGCCAAGATGCAGCTATCCTGGCAGATACGCAGTATTTT
TRBD2 | TRBJ2-1 | . | TRBV6-1 | CASSVAGQSYNEQFF | TGTGCCAGCAGCGTAGCGGGCCAGTCCTACAATGAGCAGTTCTTC
TRBD2 | TRBJ2-1 | . | TRBV10-2 | CASSESSGSVQFF | TGCGCCAGCAGTGAGAGTAGCGGGAGTGTGCAGTTCTTC